The sequence of this TCR beta chain was determined in a study of blood T cell repertoires in COVID-19. For the study at large: Two negative PCRs, clearance, or symptom resolution had been documented for recovered Cohort 3 donors. The United States, Italy and Spain provided the acute and convalescent COVID-19 samples.

Allocation to cohorts depended on clinical history reported by the participants. Original methodology: Estimation of nucleated cell counts was performed using reference gene primer amplification. Measured with immunoSEQ multiplex PCR; TCRdb has only the in-frame clones, and not every one. V and J calls and clone size are copied from that table; D and trimming were computed from the DNA. The sample includes about 360,000 clones, about 87% of them seen just once. Sequenced material: PBMCs or T cells enriched from blood (not recorded which). The sequence came from a man in his forties in a cohort exposed to, infected with or recovered from COVID-19 (not recorded which).

CDR3 protein: CASSPEPNRGYTF. DNA for the CDR3: TGTGCCAGCAGCCCCGAACCAAATCGGGGCTACACCTTC. J is TRBJ1-2 and V is TRBV7-8; no clear D. The CDR3 length is 13 residues. Between the trimmed V and J ends, which lost 5 bases and 8 bases, there was a span of 15 bases. The germline V gene has CDR1 SGHVS and CDR2 FQNEAQ.